This TCR beta chain was identified during a study of CD8+ T cells in alopecia areata. Study at large: For the treated group, dosing was oral tofacitinib at 5 to 10 mg twice daily. Overall study results and limits: Lesional scalp exceeded normal scalp in clonality, especially in alopecia totalis/universalis.

Extraction and reverse transcription of RNA yielded cDNA as the sequencing template. Using immunoSEQ multiplex PCR, the repertoire was profiled, and TCRdb retains in-frame clones only, with some absent. Among approximately 59,000 clones, about 45% were seen once, and the ten largest hold roughly 15%. Comments on this clone: Its matching antigen is unknown.

Germline CDR1 is SGHTA and CDR2 is FQGNSA. With 1 base removed from V and 3 bases from J, the gap between germline ends came to 12 bases. This CDR3 spans 15 amino acids. Peripheral blood and lesional scalp punch biopsies were taken from alopecia areata patients. This clonotype originated in a human donor with alopecia areata. Sequencing was performed on CD8+ T cells sorted from blood, taken at week 0. The V and J genes are TRBV7-2 and TRBJ2-5; D might be TRBD2 (6 bases). CDR3 protein: CASSLVGGKEETQYF. In DNA form, the CDR3 reads TGTGCCAGCAGCTTAGTGGGCGGGAAAGAAGAGACCCAGTACTTC.